This T cell receptor (beta chain) was sequenced in a study of T cell repertoires in cytomegalovirus infection. Turning to the study itself: The public TCR beta signatures pointed to both CMV infection and matching HLA type. Study-wide points: Within the response measured ex vivo, HLA-C-restricted CMV-specific TCR beta clonotypes were dominant.

Each CDR3 protein is one row after TCRdb ran MiXCR on the reads. In the table there are more than 75,000 distinct CDR3 sequences, more than 3.5% of which are singletons. Germline V gene sequence: CDR1 LGHNT, CDR2 FRNRAP. The CDR3 loop spans 14 amino acids. V was cut by 6 bases and J by 7 bases, with 16 bases left in between. This clonotype was seen many times. Antigen: not known. The source of this sequence is a human donor in good health (CMV status not recorded). Some clones in this sample may be carry-over from other donors' samples. Sequenced material: PBMCs. The chain couples TRBV12-5 to TRBJ2-1; possibly TRBD2 for D (7 bases). The CDR3 nucleotides are TGTGCTAGTGGCCGGGGGGCAGGGGATAATGAGCAGTTCTTC. Amino acid sequence: CASGRGAGDNEQFF.